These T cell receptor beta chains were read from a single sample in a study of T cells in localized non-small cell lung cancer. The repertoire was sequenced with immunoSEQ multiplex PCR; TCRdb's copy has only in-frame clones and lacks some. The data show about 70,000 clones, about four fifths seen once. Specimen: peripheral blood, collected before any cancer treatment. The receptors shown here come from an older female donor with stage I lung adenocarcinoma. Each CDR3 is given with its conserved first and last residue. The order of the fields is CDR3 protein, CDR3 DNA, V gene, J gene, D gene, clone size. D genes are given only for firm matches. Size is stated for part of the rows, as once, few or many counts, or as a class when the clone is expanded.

CASSPGRANTEAFF	TGTGCCAGCAGCCCGGGCAGGGCCAACACTGAAGCTTTCTTT	TRBV5-4	TRBJ1-1	-	-
CASSSRAGGGTDTQYF	TGTGCCAGCAGCTCCCGAGCGGGGGGCGGCACAGATACGCAGTATTTT	TRBV5-4	TRBJ2-3	TRBD2	once
CASSQDRRYSNQPQHF	TGCGCCAGCAGCCAAGATCGCCGTTATAGCAATCAGCCCCAGCATTTT	TRBV4-3	TRBJ1-5	-	-
CASSSYNEQFF	TGTGCCAGCAGCAGTTACAATGAGCAGTTCTTC	TRBV5-1	TRBJ2-1	-	-
CASSIQGSGEKLFF	TGTGCCAGTAGTATTCAGGGGAGCGGAGAAAAACTGTTTTTT	TRBV19	TRBJ1-4	-	-
CASSLTGLPPSYEQYF	TGTGCCAGCAGCTTGACAGGTCTCCCTCCCTCCTACGAGCAGTACTTC	TRBV7-8	TRBJ2-7	-	-
CASSQDLGTGYGYTF	TGCGCCAGCAGCCAAGATCTCGGGACAGGCTATGGCTACACCTTC	TRBV4-3	TRBJ1-2	TRBD1	-
CASSLSSTAYEQYF	TGTGCCAGCAGCTTAAGCAGTACCGCCTACGAGCAGTACTTC	TRBV11-3	TRBJ2-7	-	-
CASSGVGGGPYNEQFF	TGTGCCAGCTCTGGGGTAGGAGGGGGACCCTACAATGAGCAGTTCTTC	TRBV2	TRBJ2-1	-	-
CASSQGASTDTQYF	TGCGCCAGCAGCCAAGGGGCGAGCACAGATACGCAGTATTTT	TRBV4-1	TRBJ2-3	-	-
CASDRGNQPQHF	TGTGCCAGTGACAGGGGGAATCAGCCCCAGCATTTT	TRBV19	TRBJ1-5	TRBD1	-
CASTQGGRETQYF	TGTGCCAGCACCCAAGGAGGTCGGGAGACCCAGTACTTC	TRBV28	TRBJ2-5	-	-
CATSRGHGDTQYF	TGTGCCACCAGCAGAGGCCATGGGGATACGCAGTATTTT	TRBV15	TRBJ2-3	-	-
CASSQGTEGFRTDTQYF	TGCGCCAGCAGCCAAGGGACGGAAGGGTTCCGTACAGATACGCAGTATTTT	TRBV4-3	TRBJ2-3	-	-
CASSLRGKHEKLFF	TGTGCCAGCAGTTTACGGGGAAAGCATGAAAAACTGTTTTTT	TRBV28	TRBJ1-4	-	-
CASSLSPDRPAGNTIYF	TGTGCCAGCAGTTTATCACCAGATAGACCGGCAGGAAACACCATATATTTT	TRBV28	TRBJ1-3	-	-
CSATLGNQETQYF	TGCAGCGCGACGCTTGGCAACCAAGAGACCCAGTACTTC	TRBV29-1	TRBJ2-5	-	-
CASSRTGLGEKLFF	TGTGCCAGCAGCCGGACAGGTCTGGGTGAAAAACTGTTTTTT	TRBV28	TRBJ1-4	TRBD1	-
CASSLGQPQEQYF	TGCGCCAGCAGCCTGGGACAGCCTCAGGAGCAGTACTTC	TRBV5-1	TRBJ2-7	TRBD1	-
CASRPPYFTEAFF	TGTGCCAGCAGGCCCCCTTACTTCACTGAAGCTTTCTTT	TRBV28	TRBJ1-1	-	-
CATSRGTAPNDEQYF	TGTGCCACCAGCAGAGGGACAGCCCCTAATGACGAGCAGTACTTC	TRBV15	TRBJ2-7	-	-
CASSLTGQGAGYTF	TGTGCCAGCAGCTTAACGGGGCAGGGTGCTGGCTACACCTTC	TRBV7-3	TRBJ1-2	-	-
CASSQVDPGFSGANVLTF	TGTGCCAGCAGCCAGGTCGACCCAGGGTTTAGTGGGGCCAACGTCCTGACTTTC	TRBV14	TRBJ2-6	-	once
CASSRPRGTEETQYF	TGCGCCAGCAGCCGCCCTAGGGGGACCGAGGAGACCCAGTACTTC	TRBV5-1	TRBJ2-5	-	-
CASSLGPSGGAMDEQYF	TGCGCCAGCAGCTTGGGCCCTTCGGGGGGCGCAATGGACGAGCAGTACTTC	TRBV5-1	TRBJ2-7	-	-
CVSSLGQGTNYGYTF	TGCGTCAGCAGCTTAGGACAGGGGACTAACTATGGCTACACCTTC	TRBV5-1	TRBJ1-2	TRBD1	-
CASRPSGTGTYEQYF	TGTGCCAGCAGACCATCCGGGACAGGAACCTACGAGCAGTACTTC	TRBV28	TRBJ2-7	TRBD1	-
CASTPNAYDYGYTF	TGCGCCAGCACCCCCAACGCTTACGACTATGGCTACACCTTC	TRBV5-1	TRBJ1-2	-	-
CASSPTVFDNYGYTF	TGTGCCAGCAGCCCCACCGTTTTCGATAACTATGGCTACACCTTC	TRBV2	TRBJ1-2	-	-
CASTVRSEGSPLHF	TGTGCCAGCACCGTCCGGAGCGAGGGTTCACCCCTCCACTTT	TRBV27	TRBJ1-6	-	once
CASGRNMRGEKLFF	TGTGCCAGCGGACGGAACATGCGAGGGGAAAAACTGTTTTTT	TRBV2	TRBJ1-4	-	-
CASSQVAGPTGELFF	TGCGCCAGCAGCCAAGTGGCAGGGCCCACCGGGGAGCTGTTTTTT	TRBV4-1	TRBJ2-2	-	once
CASSQRTGMGEKLFF	TGTGCCAGCAGCCAACGGACAGGGATGGGCGAAAAACTGTTTTTT	TRBV6-5	TRBJ1-4	TRBD1	-
CASSGLAAFYNEQFF	TGTGCCAGCAGTGGGCTAGCGGCTTTTTACAATGAGCAGTTCTTC	TRBV7-8	TRBJ2-1	TRBD2	-
CSVETGDNQPQHF	TGCAGCGTGGAGACAGGGGACAATCAGCCCCAGCATTTT	TRBV29-1	TRBJ1-5	TRBD1	-
CASSEALAGGRRENEQFF	TGTGCCAGCAGTGAAGCGCTGGCGGGGGGGCGAAGGGAGAATGAGCAGTTCTTC	TRBV6-1	TRBJ2-1	TRBD2	-
CSLGTPTGELFF	TGCAGCCTCGGCACGCCAACCGGGGAGCTGTTTTTT	TRBV29-1	TRBJ2-2	-	-
CASSSGLYSNQPQHF	TGTGCCAGCAGTTCCGGCCTTTATAGCAATCAGCCCCAGCATTTT	TRBV27	TRBJ1-5	-	-
CASSLGSTFSYEQYF	TGTGCCAGCAGCTTGGGCAGTACCTTCTCCTACGAGCAGTACTTC	TRBV5-6	TRBJ2-7	-	-
CASSEAHLRPQHF	TGTGCCAGCAGTGAAGCGCACCTGAGGCCCCAGCATTTT	TRBV6-1	TRBJ1-5	-	-
CASSLQGSHPFSFGSTQYF	TGTGCCAGCAGTTTACAGGGGAGTCACCCCTTCTCGTTCGGGAGTACGCAGTATTTT	TRBV28	TRBJ2-3	-	once
CASSPGQGAQPQHF	TGTGCCAGCTCACCGGGACAGGGGGCTCAGCCCCAGCATTTT	TRBV18	TRBJ1-5	TRBD1	-
CAGAGQGMTGNTIYF	TGTGCCGGGGCCGGACAGGGGATGACTGGAAACACCATATATTTT	TRBV2	TRBJ1-3	TRBD1	few
CASSPGGVGTYEQYF	TGTGCCAGTAGTCCCGGAGGGGTAGGAACCTACGAGCAGTACTTC	TRBV19	TRBJ2-7	-	few
CASSYIGQNEQYF	TGCGCCAGCAGCTATATCGGACAGAACGAGCAGTACTTC	TRBV5-1	TRBJ2-7	-	-
CATSSGLAVETQYF	TGTGCCACCAGCAGTGGACTAGCTGTTGAGACCCAGTACTTC	TRBV15	TRBJ2-5	TRBD2	-